This T cell receptor beta chain comes out of a study of blood T cell repertoires in COVID-19. Study information: Both acute and convalescent COVID-19 samples were obtained from the United States, Italy and Spain. T cells, B-cell-depleted T cells, or PBMCs supplied cDNA or gDNA.

In the study's own analysis: Reference gene primer amplification in the assay estimated nucleated cell counts. Data came from immunoSEQ multiplex PCR; TCRdb stores just in-frame clones and leaves some out. The V and J calls and the clone size are those of that table, but D and trimming were determined from the DNA. The data show around 140,000 clones, 80% to 90% seen once. Trimming removed 3 bases from V and 3 bases from J; junction bases left unmatched: 9. This CDR3 has 17 amino acids. Germline CDR1 and CDR2: SGHKS and YYEKEE (reference sequence). The TCR was taken from a middle-aged man with active COVID-19. This chain uses TRBV5-5 with TRBJ2-3; 11 positions agree with TRBD2. Sequenced input: peripheral blood. The CDR3 here is CASSSAASGGLTDTQYF. CDR3 DNA sequence: TGTGCCAGCAGCTCCGCTGCTAGCGGGGGGCTGACAGATACGCAGTATTTT.